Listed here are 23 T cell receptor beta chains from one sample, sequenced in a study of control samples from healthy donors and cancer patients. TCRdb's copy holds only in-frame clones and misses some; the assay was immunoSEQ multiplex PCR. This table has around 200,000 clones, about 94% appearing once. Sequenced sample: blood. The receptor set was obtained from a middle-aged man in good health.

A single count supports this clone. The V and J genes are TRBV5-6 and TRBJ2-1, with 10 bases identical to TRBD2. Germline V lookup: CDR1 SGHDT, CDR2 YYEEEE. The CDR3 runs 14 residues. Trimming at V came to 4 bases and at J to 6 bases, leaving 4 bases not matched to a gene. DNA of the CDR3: TGTGCCAGCAGCCCAGCGGGGGGGCCCAATGAGCAGTTCTTC. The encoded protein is CASSPAGGPNEQFF.

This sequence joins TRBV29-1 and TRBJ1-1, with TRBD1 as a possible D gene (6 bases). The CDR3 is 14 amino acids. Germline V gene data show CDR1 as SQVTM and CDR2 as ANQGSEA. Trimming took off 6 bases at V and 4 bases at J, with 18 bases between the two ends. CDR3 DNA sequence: TGCAGCGTCCGGGACACCCCCGGCGCCACTGAAGCTTTCTTT. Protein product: CSVRDTPGATEAFF.

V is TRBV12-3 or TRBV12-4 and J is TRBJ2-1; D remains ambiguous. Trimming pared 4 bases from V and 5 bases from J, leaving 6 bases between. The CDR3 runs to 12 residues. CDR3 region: CASSSPNNEQFF. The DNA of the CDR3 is TGTGCCAGCAGTTCCCCAAACAATGAGCAGTTCTTC.

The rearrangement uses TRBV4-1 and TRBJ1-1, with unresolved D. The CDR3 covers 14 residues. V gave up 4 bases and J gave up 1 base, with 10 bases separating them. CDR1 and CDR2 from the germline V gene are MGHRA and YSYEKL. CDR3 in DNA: TGCGCCAGCAGCCGCGGTATAGGGAACACTGAAGCTTTCTTT. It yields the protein CASSRGIGNTEAFF.

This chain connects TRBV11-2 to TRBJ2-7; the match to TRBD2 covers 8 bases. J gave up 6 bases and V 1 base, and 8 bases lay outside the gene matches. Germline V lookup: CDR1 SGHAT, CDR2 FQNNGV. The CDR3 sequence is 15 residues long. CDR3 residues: CASSLAGGKSTEQYF. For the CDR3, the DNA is TGTGCCAGCAGCTTAGCGGGGGGGAAGTCTACCGAGCAGTACTTC.

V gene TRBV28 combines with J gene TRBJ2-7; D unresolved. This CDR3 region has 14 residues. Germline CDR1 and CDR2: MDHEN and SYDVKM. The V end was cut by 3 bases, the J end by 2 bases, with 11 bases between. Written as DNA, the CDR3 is TGTGCCAGCAGTTTGGGCAGGTACCCCTACGAGCAGTACTTC. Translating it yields CASSLGRYPYEQYF.

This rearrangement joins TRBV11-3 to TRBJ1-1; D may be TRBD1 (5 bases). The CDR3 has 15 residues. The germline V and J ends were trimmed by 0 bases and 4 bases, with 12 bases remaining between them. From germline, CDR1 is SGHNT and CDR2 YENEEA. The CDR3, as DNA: TGTGCCAGCAGCTTAGATGCAGGGAAGGGCACTGAAGCTTTCTTT. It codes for CASSLDAGKGTEAFF.

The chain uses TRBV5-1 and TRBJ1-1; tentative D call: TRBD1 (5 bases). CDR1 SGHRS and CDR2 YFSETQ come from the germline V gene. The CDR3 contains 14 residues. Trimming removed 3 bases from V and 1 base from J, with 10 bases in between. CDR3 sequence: CASSWGRPNTEAFF. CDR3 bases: TGCGCCAGCAGCTGGGGCAGACCGAACACTGAAGCTTTCTTT.

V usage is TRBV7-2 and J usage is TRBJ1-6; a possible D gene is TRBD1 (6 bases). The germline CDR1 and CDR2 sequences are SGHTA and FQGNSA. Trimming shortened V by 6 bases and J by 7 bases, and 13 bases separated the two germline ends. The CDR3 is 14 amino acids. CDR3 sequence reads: CASSRQVDNSPLHF. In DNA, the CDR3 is TGTGCCAGCAGTCGACAGGTCGACAATTCACCCCTCCACTTT.

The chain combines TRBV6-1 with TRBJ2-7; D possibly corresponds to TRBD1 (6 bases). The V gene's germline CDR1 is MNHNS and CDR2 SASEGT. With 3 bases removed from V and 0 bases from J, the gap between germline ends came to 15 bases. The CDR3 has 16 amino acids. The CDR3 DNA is TGTGCCAGCAGTGAGATTGCAGGGGCGTCCTCCTACGAGCAGTACGTC. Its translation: CASSEIAGASSYEQYV.

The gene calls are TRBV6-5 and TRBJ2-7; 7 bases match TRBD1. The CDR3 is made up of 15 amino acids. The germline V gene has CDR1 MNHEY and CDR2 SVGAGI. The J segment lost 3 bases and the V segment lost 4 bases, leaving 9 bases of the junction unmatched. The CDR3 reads CASSFPGTALYEQYF. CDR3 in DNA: TGTGCCAGCAGTTTCCCCGGGACAGCCCTCTACGAGCAGTACTTC.

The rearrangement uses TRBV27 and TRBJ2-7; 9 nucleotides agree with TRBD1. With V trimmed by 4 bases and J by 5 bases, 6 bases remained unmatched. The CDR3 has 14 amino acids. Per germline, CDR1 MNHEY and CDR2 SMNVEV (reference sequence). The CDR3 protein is CASSYGTGNNEQYF. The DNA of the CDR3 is TGTGCCAGCAGTTACGGGACAGGGAATAACGAGCAGTACTTC.

The CDR3 here is CASSEDGYNEQFF. The CDR3 DNA follows: TGCGCCAGCAGTGAGGACGGGTACAATGAGCAGTTCTTC. The V call is TRBV10-1, the J call TRBJ2-1; D gene ambiguous. V lost 2 bases, J lost 4 bases, and 6 bases lay in between. Germline CDR1 is WNHNN and CDR2 is SYGVQD (reference sequence). The CDR3 spans 13 residues.

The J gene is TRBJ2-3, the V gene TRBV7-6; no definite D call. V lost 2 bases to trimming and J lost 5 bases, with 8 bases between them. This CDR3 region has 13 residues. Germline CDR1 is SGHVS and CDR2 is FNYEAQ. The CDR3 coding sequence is TGTGCCAGCAGCTTACTGCCTTTAGATACGCAGTATTTT. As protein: CASSLLPLDTQYF.

CDR3 nucleotides: TGTGCCAGCAGTCGGGACCTTTACGAGCAGTACTTC. Translated, it gives CASSRDLYEQYF. The gene calls are TRBV6-5 and TRBJ2-7; D may be TRBD1 or TRBD2 (5 bases each). This CDR3 contains 12 residues. V lost 5 bases and J 4 bases, leaving 9 bases between the germline ends. Germline V lookup: CDR1 MNHEY, CDR2 SVGAGI.

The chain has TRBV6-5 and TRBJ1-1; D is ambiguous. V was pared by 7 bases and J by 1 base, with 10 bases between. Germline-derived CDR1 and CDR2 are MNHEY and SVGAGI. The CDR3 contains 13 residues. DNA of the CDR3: TGTGCCAGCACCTGGTCGGGGAACACTGAAGCTTTCTTT. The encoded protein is CASTWSGNTEAFF.

The CDR3 loop reads CASSFDGFEAQHF. For the CDR3, the DNA is TGTGCCAGCAGTTTCGACGGGTTCGAGGCCCAGCATTTT. The chain has TRBV27 and TRBJ1-5, with D unclear. V lost 3 bases and J 11 bases, leaving 14 bases between the germline ends. This CDR3 contains 13 residues. Germline V gene lookup returns CDR1 MNHEY and CDR2 SMNVEV (reference sequence).

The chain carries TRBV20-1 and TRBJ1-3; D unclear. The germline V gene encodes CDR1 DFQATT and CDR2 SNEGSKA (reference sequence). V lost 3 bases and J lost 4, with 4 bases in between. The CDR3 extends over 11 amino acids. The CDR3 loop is CSASPGNTIYF. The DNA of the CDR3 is TGCAGTGCTAGTCCGGGAAACACCATATATTTT.

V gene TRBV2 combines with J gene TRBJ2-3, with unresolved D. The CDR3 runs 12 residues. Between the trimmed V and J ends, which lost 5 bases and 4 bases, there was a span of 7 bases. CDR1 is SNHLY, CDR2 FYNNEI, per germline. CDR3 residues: CASSWVADTQYF. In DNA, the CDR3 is TGTGCCAGCAGTTGGGTTGCAGATACGCAGTATTTT.

The CDR3 DNA reads TGTGCCAGCAGTGAAGCGGCTTTCCCTTTACAAACGACCCAGTACTTC. This encodes CASSEAAFPLQTTQYF. V usage is TRBV2 and J usage is TRBJ2-5, with unresolved D. Trimming took off 0 bases at V and 7 bases at J, with 18 bases between the two ends. Germline lookup yields CDR1 SNHLY and CDR2 FYNNEI. The CDR3 loop spans 16 amino acids.

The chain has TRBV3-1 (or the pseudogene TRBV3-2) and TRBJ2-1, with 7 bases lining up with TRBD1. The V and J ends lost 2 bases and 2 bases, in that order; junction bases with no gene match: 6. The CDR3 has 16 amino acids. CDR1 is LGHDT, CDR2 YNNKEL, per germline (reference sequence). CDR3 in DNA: TGTGCCAGCAGCCAACTAGACAGGGTCGCCTACAATGAGCAGTTCTTC. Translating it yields CASSQLDRVAYNEQFF.

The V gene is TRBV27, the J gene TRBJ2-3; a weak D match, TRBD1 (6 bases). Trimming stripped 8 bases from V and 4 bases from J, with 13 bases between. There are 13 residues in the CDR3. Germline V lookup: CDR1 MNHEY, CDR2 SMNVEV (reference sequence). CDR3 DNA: TGTGCCAGCGGAAACAGGGCGGCAGATACGCAGTATTTT. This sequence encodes CASGNRAADTQYF.

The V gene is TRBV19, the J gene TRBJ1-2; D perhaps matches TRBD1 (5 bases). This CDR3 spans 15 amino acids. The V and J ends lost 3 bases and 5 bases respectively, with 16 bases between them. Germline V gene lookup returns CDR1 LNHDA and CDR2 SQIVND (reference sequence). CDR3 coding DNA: TGTGCCAGTAGTATCTCAAAGACAGCCCCTTATGGCTACACCTTC. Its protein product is CASSISKTAPYGYTF.